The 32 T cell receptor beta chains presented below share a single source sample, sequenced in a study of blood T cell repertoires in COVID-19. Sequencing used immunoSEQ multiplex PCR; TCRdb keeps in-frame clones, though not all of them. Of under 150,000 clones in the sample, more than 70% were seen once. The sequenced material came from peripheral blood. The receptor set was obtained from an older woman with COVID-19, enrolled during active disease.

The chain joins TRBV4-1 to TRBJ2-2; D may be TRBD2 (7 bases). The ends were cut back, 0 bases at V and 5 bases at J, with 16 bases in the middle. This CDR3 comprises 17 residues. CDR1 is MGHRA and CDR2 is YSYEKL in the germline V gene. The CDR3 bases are TGCGCCAGCAGCCAAGATACGCGGGGGCTGGGGACCGGGGAGCTGTTTTTT. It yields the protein CASSQDTRGLGTGELFF.

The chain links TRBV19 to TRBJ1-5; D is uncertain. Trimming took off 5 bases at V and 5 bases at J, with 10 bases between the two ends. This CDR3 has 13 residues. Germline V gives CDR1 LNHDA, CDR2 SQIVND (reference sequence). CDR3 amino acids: CASSLTGDQPQHF. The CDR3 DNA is TGTGCCAGTAGTCTTACCGGAGATCAGCCCCAGCATTTT.

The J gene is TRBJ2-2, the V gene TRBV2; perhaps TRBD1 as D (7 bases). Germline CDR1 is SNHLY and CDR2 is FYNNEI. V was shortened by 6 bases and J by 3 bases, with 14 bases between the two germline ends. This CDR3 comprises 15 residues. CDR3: CASRRDSGDTGELFF. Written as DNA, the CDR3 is TGTGCCAGCAGGCGGGACAGTGGGGACACCGGGGAGCTGTTTTTT.

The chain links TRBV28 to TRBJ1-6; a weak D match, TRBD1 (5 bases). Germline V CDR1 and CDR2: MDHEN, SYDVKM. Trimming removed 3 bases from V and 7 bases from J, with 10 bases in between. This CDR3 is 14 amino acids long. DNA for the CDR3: TGTGCCAGCAGTTTTGACAGTAACAATTCACCCCTCCACTTT. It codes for CASSFDSNNSPLHF. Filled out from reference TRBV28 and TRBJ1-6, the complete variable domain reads DVKVTQSSRYLVKRTGEKVFLECVQDMDHENMFWYRQDPGLGLRLIYFSYDVKMKEKGDIPEGYSVSREKKERFSLILESASTNQTSMYLCASSFDSNNSPLHFGNGTRLTVT.

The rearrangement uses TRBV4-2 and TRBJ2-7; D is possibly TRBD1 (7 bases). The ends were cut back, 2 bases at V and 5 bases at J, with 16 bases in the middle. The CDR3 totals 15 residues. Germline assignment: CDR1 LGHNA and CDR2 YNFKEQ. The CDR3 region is CASSQPNRGLDEQYF. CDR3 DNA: TGTGCCAGCAGCCAACCTAACAGGGGACTGGACGAGCAGTACTTC.

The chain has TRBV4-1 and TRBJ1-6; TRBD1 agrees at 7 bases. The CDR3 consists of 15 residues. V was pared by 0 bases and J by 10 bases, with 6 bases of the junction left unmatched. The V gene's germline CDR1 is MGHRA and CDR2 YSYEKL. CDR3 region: CASSQEQGSRSPLHF. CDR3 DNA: TGCGCCAGCAGCCAAGAACAGGGGAGTCGGTCACCCCTCCACTTT.

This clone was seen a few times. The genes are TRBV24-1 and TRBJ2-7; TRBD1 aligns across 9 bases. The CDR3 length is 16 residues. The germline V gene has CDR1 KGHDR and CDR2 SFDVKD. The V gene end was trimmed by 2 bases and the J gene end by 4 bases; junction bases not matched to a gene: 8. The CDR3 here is CATSDYPGTGRYEQYF. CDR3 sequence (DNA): TGTGCCACCAGTGATTATCCCGGGACAGGGAGGTACGAGCAGTACTTC.

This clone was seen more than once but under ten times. As DNA, the CDR3 is TGCACCAGCCCACTCGTCTACAGGGACGCAGATACGCAGTATTTT. Encoded protein: CTSPLVYRDADTQYF. The chain recombines TRBV1 with TRBJ2-3; the D call TRBD1 from the table was never checked on the DNA. TRBV1 represents a pseudogene. CDR3 length: 15 residues.

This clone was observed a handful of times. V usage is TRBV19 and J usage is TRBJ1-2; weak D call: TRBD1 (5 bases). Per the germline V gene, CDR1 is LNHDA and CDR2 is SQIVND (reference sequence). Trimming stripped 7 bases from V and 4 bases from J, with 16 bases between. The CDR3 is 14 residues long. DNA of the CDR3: TGTGCCAGTACGAGACCAGGGAACCTCTATGGCTACACCTTC. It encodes CASTRPGNLYGYTF.

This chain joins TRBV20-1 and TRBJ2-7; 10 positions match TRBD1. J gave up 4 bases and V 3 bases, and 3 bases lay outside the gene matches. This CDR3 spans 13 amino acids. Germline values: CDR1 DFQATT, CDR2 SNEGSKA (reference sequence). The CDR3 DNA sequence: TGCAGTGCTAGTGACAGGGGGCGATACGAGCAGTACTTC. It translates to CSASDRGRYEQYF.

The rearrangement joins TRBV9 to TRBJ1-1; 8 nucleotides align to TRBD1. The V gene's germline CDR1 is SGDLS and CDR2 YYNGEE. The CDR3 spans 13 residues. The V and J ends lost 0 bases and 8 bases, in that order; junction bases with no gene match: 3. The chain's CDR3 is CASSVDWTGEAFF. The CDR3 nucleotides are TGTGCCAGCAGCGTAGATTGGACAGGGGAAGCTTTCTTT.

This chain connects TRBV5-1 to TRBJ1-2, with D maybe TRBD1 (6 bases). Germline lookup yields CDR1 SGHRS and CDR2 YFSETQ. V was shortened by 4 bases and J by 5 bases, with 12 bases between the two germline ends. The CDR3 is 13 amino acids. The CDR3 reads CASSPDRPYGYTF. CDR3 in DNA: TGCGCCAGCAGCCCGGACAGACCATATGGCTACACCTTC.

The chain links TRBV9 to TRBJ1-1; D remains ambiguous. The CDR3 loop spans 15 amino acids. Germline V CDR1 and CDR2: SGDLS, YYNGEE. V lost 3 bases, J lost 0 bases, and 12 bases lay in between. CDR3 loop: CASSGGELLNTEAFF. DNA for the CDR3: TGTGCCAGCAGCGGGGGAGAGTTATTGAACACTGAAGCTTTCTTT.

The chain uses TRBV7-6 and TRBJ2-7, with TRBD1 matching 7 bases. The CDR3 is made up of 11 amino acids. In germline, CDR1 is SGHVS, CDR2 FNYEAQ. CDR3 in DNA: TGTATAATAGCAGGGGGCTACGAGCAGTACTTC. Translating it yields CIIAGGYEQYF. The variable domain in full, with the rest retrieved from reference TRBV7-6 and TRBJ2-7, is GAGVSQSPRYKVTKRGQDVALRCDPISGHVSLYWYRQALGQGPEFLTYFNYEAQQDKSGLPNDRFSAERPEGSISTLTIQRTEQRDSAMYRCIIAGGYEQYFGPGTRLTVT.

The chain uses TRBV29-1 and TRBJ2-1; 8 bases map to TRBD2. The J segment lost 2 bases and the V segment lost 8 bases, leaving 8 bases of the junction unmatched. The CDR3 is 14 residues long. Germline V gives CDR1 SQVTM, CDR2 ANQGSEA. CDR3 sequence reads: CSSHTSGTYNEQFF. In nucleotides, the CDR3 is TGCAGCTCCCACACTAGCGGAACCTACAATGAGCAGTTCTTC.

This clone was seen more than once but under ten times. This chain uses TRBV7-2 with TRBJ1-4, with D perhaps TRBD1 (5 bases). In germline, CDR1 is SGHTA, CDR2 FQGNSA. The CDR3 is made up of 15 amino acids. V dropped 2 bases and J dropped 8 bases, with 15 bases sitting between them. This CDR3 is CASSLRGRLIEKLFF. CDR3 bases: TGTGCCAGCAGCTTACGGGGGAGGCTGATAGAAAAACTGTTTTTT.

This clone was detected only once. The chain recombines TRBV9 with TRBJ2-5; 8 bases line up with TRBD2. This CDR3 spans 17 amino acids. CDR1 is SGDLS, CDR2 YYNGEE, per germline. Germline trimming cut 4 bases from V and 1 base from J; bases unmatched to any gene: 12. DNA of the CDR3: TGTGCCAGCAGCCTAGGGGGGTTAGCGGGGAGCCAAGAGACCCAGTACTTC. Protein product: CASSLGGLAGSQETQYF.

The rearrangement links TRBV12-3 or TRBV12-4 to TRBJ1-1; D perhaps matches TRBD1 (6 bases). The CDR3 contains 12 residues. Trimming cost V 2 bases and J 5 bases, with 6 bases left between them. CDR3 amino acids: CASSLRGTEAFF. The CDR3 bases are TGTGCCAGCAGTTTAAGGGGGACTGAAGCTTTCTTT.

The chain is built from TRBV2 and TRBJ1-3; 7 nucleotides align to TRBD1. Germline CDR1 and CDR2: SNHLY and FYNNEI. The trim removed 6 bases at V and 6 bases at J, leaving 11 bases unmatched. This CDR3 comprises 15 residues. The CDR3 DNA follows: TGTGCCAGCAGAGCAACAGGGGCTAGAGAAAACACCATATATTTT. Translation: CASRATGARENTIYF. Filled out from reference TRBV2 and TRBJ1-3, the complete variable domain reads EPEVTQTPSHQVTQMGQEVILRCVPISNHLYFYWYRQILGQKVEFLVSFYNNEISEKSEIFDDQFSVERPDGSNFTLKIRSTKLEDSAMYFCASRATGARENTIYFGEGSWLTVV.

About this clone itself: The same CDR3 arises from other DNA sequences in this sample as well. CDR3 nucleotide sequence: TGTGCCAGCAGCCTCAGCAATCAGCCCCAGCATTTT. It codes for CASSLSNQPQHF. This chain connects TRBV7-9 to TRBJ1-5; D gene ambiguous. CDR3 size: 12 residues. Per the germline V gene, CDR1 is SEHNR and CDR2 is FQNEAQ (reference sequence). V was shortened by 5 bases and J by 1 base, with 3 bases between the two germline ends.

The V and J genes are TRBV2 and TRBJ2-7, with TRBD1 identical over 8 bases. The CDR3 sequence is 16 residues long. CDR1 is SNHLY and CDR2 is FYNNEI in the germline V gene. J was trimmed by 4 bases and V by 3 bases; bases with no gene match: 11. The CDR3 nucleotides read TGTGCCAGCAGTGACGGTAGTTCAGGGGGCAATTACGAGCAGTACTTC. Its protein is CASSDGSSGGNYEQYF.

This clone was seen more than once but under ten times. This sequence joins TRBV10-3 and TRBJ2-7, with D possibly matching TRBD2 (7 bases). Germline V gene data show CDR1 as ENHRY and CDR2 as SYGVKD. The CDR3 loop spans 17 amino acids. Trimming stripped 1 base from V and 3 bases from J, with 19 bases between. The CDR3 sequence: CAISEFVVAGAHYEQYF. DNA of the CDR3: TGTGCCATCAGTGAGTTCGTTGTGGCGGGGGCTCACTACGAGCAGTACTTC.

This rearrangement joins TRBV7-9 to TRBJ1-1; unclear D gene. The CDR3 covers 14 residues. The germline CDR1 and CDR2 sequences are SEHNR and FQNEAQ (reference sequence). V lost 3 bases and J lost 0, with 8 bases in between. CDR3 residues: CASSFLSVNTEAFF. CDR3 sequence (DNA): TGTGCCAGCAGCTTCCTATCCGTGAACACTGAAGCTTTCTTT.

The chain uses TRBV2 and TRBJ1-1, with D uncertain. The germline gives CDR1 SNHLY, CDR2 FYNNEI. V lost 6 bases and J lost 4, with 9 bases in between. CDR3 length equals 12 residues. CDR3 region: CASRATLTEAFF. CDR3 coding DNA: TGTGCCAGCAGGGCGACACTCACTGAAGCTTTCTTT. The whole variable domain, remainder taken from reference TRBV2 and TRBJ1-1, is EPEVTQTPSHQVTQMGQEVILRCVPISNHLYFYWYRQILGQKVEFLVSFYNNEISEKSEIFDDQFSVERPDGSNFTLKIRSTKLEDSAMYFCASRATLTEAFFGQGTRLTVV.

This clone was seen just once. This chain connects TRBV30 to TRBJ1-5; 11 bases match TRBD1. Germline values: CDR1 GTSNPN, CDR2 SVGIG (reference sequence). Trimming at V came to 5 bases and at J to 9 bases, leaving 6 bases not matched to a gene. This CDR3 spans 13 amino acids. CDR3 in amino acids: CAWGTGGSRPQHF. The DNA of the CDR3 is TGTGCCTGGGGGACAGGGGGGTCTCGGCCCCAGCATTTT.

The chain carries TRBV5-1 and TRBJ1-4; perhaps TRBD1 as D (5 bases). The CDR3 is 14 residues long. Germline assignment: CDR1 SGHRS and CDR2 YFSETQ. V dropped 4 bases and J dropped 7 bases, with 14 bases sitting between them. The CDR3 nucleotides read TGCGCCAGCAGCCTCCAGCCGGGGGGTGAAAAACTGTTTTTT. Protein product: CASSLQPGGEKLFF. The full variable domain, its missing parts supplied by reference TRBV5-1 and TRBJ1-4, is KAGVTQTPRYLIKTRGQQVTLSCSPISGHRSVSWYQQTPGQGLQFLFEYFSETQRNKGNFPGRFSGRQFSNSRSEMNVSTLELGDSALYLCASSLQPGGEKLFFGSGTQLSVL.

The CDR3 reads CASRRLGVPSEAFF. The CDR3, as DNA: TGTGCCAGCAGAAGGCTCGGGGTACCTAGTGAAGCTTTCTTT. V is TRBV6-5 and J is TRBJ1-1; no clear D gene. V lost 6 bases, J lost 7 bases, and 18 bases lay in between. CDR3 length: 14 residues. CDR1 MNHEY and CDR2 SVGAGI come from the germline V gene.

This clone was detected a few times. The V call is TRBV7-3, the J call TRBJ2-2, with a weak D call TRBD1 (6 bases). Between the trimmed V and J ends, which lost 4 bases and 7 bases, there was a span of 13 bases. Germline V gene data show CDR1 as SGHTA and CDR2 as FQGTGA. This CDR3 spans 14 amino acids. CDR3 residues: CASSSGEWDGELFF. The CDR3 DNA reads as TGTGCCAGCAGCTCAGGGGAATGGGACGGGGAGCTGTTTTTT. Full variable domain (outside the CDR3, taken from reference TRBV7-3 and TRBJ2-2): GAGVSQTPSNKVTEKGKYVELRCDPISGHTALYWYRQSLGQGPEFLIYFQGTGAADDSGLPNDRFFAVRPEGSVSTLKIQRTERGDSAVYLCASSSGEWDGELFFGEGSRLTVL.

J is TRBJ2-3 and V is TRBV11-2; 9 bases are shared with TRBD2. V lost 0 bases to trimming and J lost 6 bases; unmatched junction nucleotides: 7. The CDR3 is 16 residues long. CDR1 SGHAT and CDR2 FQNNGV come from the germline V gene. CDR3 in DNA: TGTGCCAGCAGCTTAGAGCCGGCGGGGGGGGCGGATACGCAGTATTTT. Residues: CASSLEPAGGADTQYF.

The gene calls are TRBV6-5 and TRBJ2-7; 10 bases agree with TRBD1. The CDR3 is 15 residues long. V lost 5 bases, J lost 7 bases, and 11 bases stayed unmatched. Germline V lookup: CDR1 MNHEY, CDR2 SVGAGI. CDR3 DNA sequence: TGTGCCAGCAGTCACCCGGGACAGGGGTTTGGGGAGCAGTACTTC. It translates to CASSHPGQGFGEQYF.

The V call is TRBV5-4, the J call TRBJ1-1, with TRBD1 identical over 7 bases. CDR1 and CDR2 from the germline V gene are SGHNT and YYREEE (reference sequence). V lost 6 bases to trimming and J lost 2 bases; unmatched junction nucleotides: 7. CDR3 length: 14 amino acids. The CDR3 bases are TGTGCCAGCACCAGACAGGGTCCCAACACTGAAGCTTTCTTT. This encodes CASTRQGPNTEAFF.

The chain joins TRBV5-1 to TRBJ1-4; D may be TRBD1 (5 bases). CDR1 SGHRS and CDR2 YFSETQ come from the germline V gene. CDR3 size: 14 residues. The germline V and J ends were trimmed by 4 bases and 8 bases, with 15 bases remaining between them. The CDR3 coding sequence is TGCGCCAGCAGCGAGGAGGGGCCGGGGGAAAAACTGTTTTTT. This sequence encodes CASSEEGPGEKLFF.